A selection of T cell receptor beta chains follows, all from one sample in a study of blood T cell repertoires in COVID-19. Repertoires were generated with immunoSEQ multiplex PCR, while TCRdb's copy carries only in-frame clones and drops some. Here the sample spans 70,000 to 80,000 clones, more than 75% being singletons. The source material was peripheral blood. The receptors derive from a human donor in a cohort sampled during active COVID-19. Each CDR3 is given without its conserved first and last residue. Each record gives: D gene, V gene, J gene, CDR3 protein. A D gene is named only where the DNA matches it firmly.

NA	TRBV7-7	TRBJ2-5	ASSDKPDGKETQY
NA	TRBV6-2/TRBV6-3	TRBJ2-2	ASSYRSGDTGELF
NA	TRBV27	TRBJ1-2	ASSQAYGGDGYT
NA	TRBV20-1	TRBJ1-1	SAPSNTEAF
NA	TRBV7-2	TRBJ2-1	ASSPRGGGNNEQF
NA	TRBV18	TRBJ2-6	ASSPDSTGANVLT
NA	TRBV21-1	TRBJ2-2	ASSKTGQGYTGELF
NA	TRBV7-5	TRBJ1-5	ARSLRSAQH
NA	TRBV7-8	TRBJ2-3	ASSRGQLGGVADTQY
NA	TRBV5-4	TRBJ1-6	ASSVGHPSSYNSPLH
TRBD1	TRBV7-6	TRBJ1-3	ASSKGQGAGNTIY
TRBD2	TRBV7-3	TRBJ2-2	ASSLGLAGAGTGELF
NA	TRBV6-5	TRBJ1-4	ASSYSPTRSEKLF
NA	TRBV6-1	TRBJ2-7	ASSEEYLYEQY
NA	TRBV6-2/TRBV6-3	TRBJ2-3	ASSPSLITDTQY
NA	TRBV6-5	TRBJ2-5	ASGWTVQETQY
NA	TRBV18	TRBJ1-1	ASSPPGSSPNTEAF
TRBD1	TRBV4-3	TRBJ1-4	ASSQPDRRDEKLF
NA	TRBV7-9	TRBJ1-6	ASSGMFLNSPLH
NA	TRBV4-1	TRBJ1-4	ASSPGLPTTNEKLF
NA	TRBV3-1/TRBV3-2	TRBJ2-5	ASSQGGQGGETQY
TRBD1	TRBV2	TRBJ2-7	AIEGAYSYEQY
NA	TRBV15	TRBJ1-5	ATGTTHSNQPQH
TRBD1	TRBV2	TRBJ2-1	ASERDRGIGEQF
NA	TRBV7-8	TRBJ2-7	ASSLVGYIGASEQY
NA	TRBV21-1	TRBJ2-7	ASSKEKAQGGREQY
TRBD1	TRBV27	TRBJ1-6	ASSTLLTGANSPLH
NA	TRBV7-2	TRBJ2-1	ASSLDYREQF
NA	TRBV4-3	TRBJ1-5	ASSLLWAGEGQPQH
TRBD2	TRBV5-5	TRBJ2-7	ASSPGSGGVSYEQY
NA	TRBV2	TRBJ2-1	ASSEGLSSLNEQF
TRBD1	TRBV5-4	TRBJ1-2	ASSPFRGRSFGYT
NA	TRBV7-9	TRBJ1-4	ASSRAGQTNEKLF
TRBD1	TRBV3-1/TRBV3-2	TRBJ1-5	ASSQAGQGYQPQH
NA	TRBV5-1	TRBJ2-6	ASSFIPGGANVLT
NA	TRBV30	TRBJ2-5	AWNPGGSETQY
TRBD1	TRBV7-9	TRBJ2-7	ASSFDRGVYEQY
TRBD2	TRBV7-2	TRBJ2-3	ASSLAGLAETSSTDTQY
NA	TRBV6-5	TRBJ1-5	ASSLSGPGNQPQH
TRBD1	TRBV19	TRBJ1-1	ASSTTGDTEAF
NA	TRBV4-3	TRBJ2-2	ASRRTDTNTGELF
TRBD1	TRBV9	TRBJ1-1	ASSPQGTNTEAF
NA	TRBV19	TRBJ1-6	ASSIAGTWSPLH
NA	TRBV7-2	TRBJ2-1	ASSLLRANEQF
TRBD1	TRBV29-1	TRBJ2-5	SVEDRTGLQETQY
NA	TRBV6-1	TRBJ2-1	ASSEGAAVYNEQF
NA	TRBV6-6	TRBJ2-7	ASSYSSDAYEQY
NA	TRBV15	TRBJ2-2	ATSRDFLQGNTGELF
TRBD2	TRBV10-1	TRBJ2-7	ASSVYLAASSYEQY
NA	TRBV23-1	TRBJ2-2	ASSPVGELF
TRBD2	TRBV4-3	TRBJ2-3	ASSQGRLAGGRDTQY
NA	TRBV4-2	TRBJ2-2	ASSQSRGGELF
TRBD1	TRBV3-1/TRBV3-2	TRBJ2-2	ASSQGDRDTGELF
TRBD1	TRBV7-8	TRBJ1-4	ASSARGYDNEKLF
NA	TRBV5-6	TRBJ1-2	ASSSGGPANHYNYGYT
NA	TRBV7-9	TRBJ2-1	ASSSQSGEQF
NA	TRBV7-9	TRBJ2-3	ASSSTSTDTQY